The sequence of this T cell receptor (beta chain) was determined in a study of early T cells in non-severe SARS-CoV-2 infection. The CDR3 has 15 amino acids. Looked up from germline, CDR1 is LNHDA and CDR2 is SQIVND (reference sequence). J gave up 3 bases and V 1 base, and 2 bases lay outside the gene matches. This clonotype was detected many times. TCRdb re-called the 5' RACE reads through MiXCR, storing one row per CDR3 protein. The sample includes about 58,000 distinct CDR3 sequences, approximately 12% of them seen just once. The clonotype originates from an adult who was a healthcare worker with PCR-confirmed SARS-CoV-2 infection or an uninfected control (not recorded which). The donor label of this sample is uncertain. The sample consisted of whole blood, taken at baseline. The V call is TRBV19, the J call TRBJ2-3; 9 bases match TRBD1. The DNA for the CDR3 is TGTGCCAGTAGTATAGGGGACAGGGAGACAGATACGCAGTATTTT. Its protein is CASSIGDRETDTQYF.